The 13 T cell receptor beta chains in this list originate from one sample, sequenced in a study of T-cell reconstitution after alpha-beta-depleted transplantation in children. The TCRbeta library incorporated unique molecular identifiers. TCRdb called the PCR reads again in MiXCR, with one record for every CDR3 protein. The sample carries hundreds of thousands of distinct CDR3 sequences, around 7.8% recorded once. This specimen consisted of PBMCs, mostly from graft donor cells, obtained 180 days after TCRalphabeta/CD19-depleted stem cell transplant. The receptors were gathered from a male patient aged 10 to 17 who had a stem cell transplant for acute lymphoblastic leukemia, so the T cells may come from the graft donor.

Many counts were recorded for this clonotype. The chain recombines TRBV25-1 with TRBJ1-2; D might be TRBD1 (5 bases). Deletions cut 0 bases from V and 11 bases from J, with 10 bases between. The CDR3 covers 12 residues. Germline CDR1 reads MGHDK; CDR2 reads SYGVNS. The CDR3 nucleotides are TGTGCCAGCAGTGAATATTCCGAGGGGTACACCTTC. Encoded protein: CASSEYSEGYTF.

This clonotype was picked up many times. V gene TRBV20-1 combines with J gene TRBJ1-2; D remains ambiguous. The CDR3 extends over 14 amino acids. V was cut by 1 base and J by 2 bases, with 11 bases left in between. The V gene's germline CDR1 is DFQATT and CDR2 SNEGSKA (reference sequence). CDR3: CSARGGQRNYGYTF. The CDR3, as DNA: TGCAGTGCTAGAGGCGGCCAGAGAAACTATGGCTACACCTTC.

At least ten counts were recorded for this clonotype. The chain couples TRBV29-1 to TRBJ2-3, with D tentatively TRBD2 (5 bases). V gave up 2 bases and J gave up 7 bases, with 16 bases separating them. The CDR3 consists of 14 residues. Germline V gives CDR1 SQVTM, CDR2 ANQGSEA. The CDR3 spells CSVESRAPGNTQYF. CDR3 DNA: TGCAGCGTTGAATCCCGGGCCCCGGGAAATACGCAGTATTTT.

This clonotype was counted many times. V usage is TRBV15 and J usage is TRBJ2-7; D perhaps matches TRBD1 (6 bases). The germline V gene has CDR1 LNHNV and CDR2 YYDKDF (reference sequence). This CDR3 contains 16 residues. Trimming pared 0 bases from V and 7 bases from J, leaving 19 bases between. For the CDR3, the DNA is TGTGCCACCAGCAGAGATAGGGCAGGGGCTGCTGGAGAGCAGTACTTC. It encodes CATSRDRAGAAGEQYF. Variable domain in full (rest from reference TRBV15 and TRBJ2-7): DAMVIQNPRYQVTQFGKPVTLSCSQTLNHNVMYWYQQKSSQAPKLLFHYYDKDFNNEADTPDNFQSRRPNTSFCFLDIRSPGLGDTAMYLCATSRDRAGAAGEQYFGPGTRLTVT.

This clonotype was observed at least ten times. V is TRBV19 and J is TRBJ1-6; D is undetermined. This CDR3 has 13 amino acids. V was shortened by 3 bases and J by 7 bases, with 7 bases between the two germline ends. Germline V gene data show CDR1 as LNHDA and CDR2 as SQIVND (reference sequence). The CDR3 DNA follows: TGTGCCAGTAGTATCCGGGTGAATTCACCCCTCCACTTT. Protein product: CASSIRVNSPLHF.

This clonotype was counted at least ten times. The chain has TRBV2 and TRBJ2-4; no firm D call. CDR3 length: 16 residues. The ends were cut back, 1 base at V and 0 bases at J, with 10 bases in the middle. Germline V gene sequence: CDR1 SNHLY, CDR2 FYNNEI. The CDR3 DNA reads as TGTGCCAGCAGTGAAGGGGTCGAACTAGCCAAAAACATTCAGTACTTC. Translated: CASSEGVELAKNIQYF.

This clonotype came up many times. This chain uses TRBV15 with TRBJ2-5; no clear D gene. Germline loops: CDR1 LNHNV, CDR2 YYDKDF (reference sequence). The CDR3 loop spans 16 amino acids. Between the trimmed V and J ends, which lost 0 bases and 1 base, there was a span of 12 bases. The CDR3 loop is CATSRDVRAGQETQYF. The DNA for the CDR3 is TGTGCCACCAGCAGAGATGTTCGGGCAGGCCAAGAGACCCAGTACTTC. Combining the CDR3 with reference TRBV15 and TRBJ2-5 gives the whole variable domain DAMVIQNPRYQVTQFGKPVTLSCSQTLNHNVMYWYQQKSSQAPKLLFHYYDKDFNNEADTPDNFQSRRPNTSFCFLDIRSPGLGDTAMYLCATSRDVRAGQETQYFGPGTRLLVL.

This clonotype was counted ten times or more. The chain carries TRBV7-2 and TRBJ2-3; 15 bases are a match to TRBD2. Trimming removed 4 bases from V and 9 bases from J; junction bases left unmatched: 11. The CDR3 length is 17 residues. CDR1 is SGHTA, CDR2 FQGNSA, per germline. The CDR3 loop is CASSSWTSGGGLRTQYF. The CDR3 DNA reads as TGTGCCAGCAGCTCCTGGACTAGCGGGGGGGGGTTGAGAACGCAGTATTTT.

The sample holds many counts of this clonotype. The V and J genes are TRBV28 and TRBJ1-2, with a possible D match to TRBD1 (5 bases). CDR1 and CDR2 (germline): MDHEN, SYDVKM. The CDR3 contains 16 residues. V was pared by 6 bases and J by 2 bases, with 19 bases between. Here the CDR3 DNA reads TGTGCCAGCAGATACCTATACGGGGCCGGGAACTATGGCTACACCTTC. It translates to CASRYLYGAGNYGYTF.

Many counts were recorded for this clonotype. The V and J genes are TRBV7-9 and TRBJ2-2; the D gene is possibly TRBD2 (5 bases). The CDR3 covers 17 residues. Germline-derived CDR1 and CDR2 are SEHNR and FQNEAQ (reference sequence). V was cut by 5 bases and J by 3 bases, with 19 bases left in between. CDR3 residues: CASSPQGLARDTGELFF. The DNA of the CDR3 is TGTGCCAGCAGCCCACAAGGGCTAGCCAGAGACACCGGGGAGCTGTTTTTT.

The gene calls are TRBV2 and TRBJ1-2; 7 bases map to TRBD1. V lost 2 bases and J lost 8; bases outside the gene matches: 5. The CDR3 sequence is 13 residues long. The germline CDR1 and CDR2 sequences are SNHLY and FYNNEI. CDR3 amino acids: CASSERGPKGYTF. The CDR3 bases are TGTGCCAGCAGTGAAAGGGGGCCAAAGGGCTACACCTTC. Complete variable domain (other parts from reference TRBV2 and TRBJ1-2): EPEVTQTPSHQVTQMGQEVILRCVPISNHLYFYWYRQILGQKVEFLVSFYNNEISEKSEIFDDQFSVERPDGSNFTLKIRSTKLEDSAMYFCASSERGPKGYTFGSGTRLTVV.

In its sample, this clonotype was seen many times. The rearrangement uses TRBV7-9 and TRBJ1-2; D is unclear. The CDR3 runs to 8 residues. Trimming took off 7 bases at V and 14 bases at J, with 8 bases between the two ends. Germline V gene lookup returns CDR1 SEHNR and CDR2 FQNEAQ (reference sequence). CDR3: CASTGWTF. Here the CDR3 DNA reads TGTGCCAGCACCGGCTGGACCTTC.

This clonotype was recorded at least ten times. The CDR3 reads CASSAGTQNEQFF. The DNA of the CDR3 is TGTGCCAGCAGCGCCGGGACGCAAAATGAGCAGTTCTTC. This chain connects TRBV7-9 to TRBJ2-1, with D perhaps assigned TRBD1 or TRBD2 (5 bases each). The V end was cut by 5 bases, the J end by 7 bases, with 12 bases between. CDR3 length: 13 residues. CDR1 and CDR2 (germline): SEHNR, FQNEAQ (reference sequence). The full variable domain, with the rest looked up from reference TRBV7-9 and TRBJ2-1, is DTGVSQNPRHKITKRGQNVTFRCDPISEHNRLYWYRQTLGQGPEFLTYFQNEAQLEKSRLLSDRFSAERPKGSFSTLEIQRTEQGDSAMYLCASSAGTQNEQFFGPGTRLTVL.